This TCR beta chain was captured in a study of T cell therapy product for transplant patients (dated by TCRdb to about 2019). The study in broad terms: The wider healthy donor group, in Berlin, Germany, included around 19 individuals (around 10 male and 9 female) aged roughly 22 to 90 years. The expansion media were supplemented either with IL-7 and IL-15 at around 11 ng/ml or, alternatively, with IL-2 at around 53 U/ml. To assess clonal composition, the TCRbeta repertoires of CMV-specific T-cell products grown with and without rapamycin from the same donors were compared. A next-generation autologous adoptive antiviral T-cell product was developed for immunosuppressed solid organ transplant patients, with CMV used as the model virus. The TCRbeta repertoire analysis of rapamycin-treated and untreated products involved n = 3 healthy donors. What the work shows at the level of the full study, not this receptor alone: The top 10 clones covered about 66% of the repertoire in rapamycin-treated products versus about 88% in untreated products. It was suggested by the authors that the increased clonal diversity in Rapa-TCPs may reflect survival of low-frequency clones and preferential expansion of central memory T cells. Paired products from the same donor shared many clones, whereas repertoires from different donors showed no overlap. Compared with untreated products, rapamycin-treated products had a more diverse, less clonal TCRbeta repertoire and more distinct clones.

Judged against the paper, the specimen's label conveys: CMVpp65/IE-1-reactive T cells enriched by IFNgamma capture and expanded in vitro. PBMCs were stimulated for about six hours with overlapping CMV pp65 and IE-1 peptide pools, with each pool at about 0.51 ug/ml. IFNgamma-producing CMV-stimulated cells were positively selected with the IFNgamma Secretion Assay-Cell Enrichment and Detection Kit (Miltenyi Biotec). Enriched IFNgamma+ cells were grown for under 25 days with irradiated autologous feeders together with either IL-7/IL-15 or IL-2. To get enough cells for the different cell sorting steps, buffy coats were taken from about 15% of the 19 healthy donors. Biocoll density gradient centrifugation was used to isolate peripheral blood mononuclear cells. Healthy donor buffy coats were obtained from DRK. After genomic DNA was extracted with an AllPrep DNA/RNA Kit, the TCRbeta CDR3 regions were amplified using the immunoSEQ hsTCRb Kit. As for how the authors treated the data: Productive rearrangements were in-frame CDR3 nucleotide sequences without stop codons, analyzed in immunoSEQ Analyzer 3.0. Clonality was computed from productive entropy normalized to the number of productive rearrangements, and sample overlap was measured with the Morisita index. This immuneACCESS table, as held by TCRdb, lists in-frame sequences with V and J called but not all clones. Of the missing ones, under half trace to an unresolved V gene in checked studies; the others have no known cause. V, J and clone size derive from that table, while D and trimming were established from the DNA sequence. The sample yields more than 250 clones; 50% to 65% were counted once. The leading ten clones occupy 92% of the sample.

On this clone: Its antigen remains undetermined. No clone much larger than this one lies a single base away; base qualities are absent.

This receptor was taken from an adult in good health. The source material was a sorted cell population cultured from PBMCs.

For the CDR3, the sequence is CASSERQGHQPQHF. The DNA sequence is as follows: TGTGCCAGCAGTGAAAGACAGGGGCATCAGCCCCAGCATTTT. Here the chain combines TRBV2 and TRBJ1-5, and TRBD1 matches 8 of the central bases. Germline trimming: 2 bases from V, 5 bases from J; junction bases outside gene matches: 2. From the germline V gene, CDR1 is SNHLY and CDR2 is FYNNEI. Counted from cysteine to phenylalanine, this CDR3 has 14 amino acids. The retained sequence is limited to the CDR3, 42 bases, with the frame set at the first base.